This TCR beta chain was sequenced in a study of cytomegalovirus exposure and HLA in healthy donors. Study background: Most genotyped donors, 65% to 85% of 300 to 400, had Caucasian-associated genetic ancestry. Study-wide results and limits: It was assumed in the presence/absence analyses that sequencing depth was roughly uniform across donors.

Vbeta (60) and Jbeta (13) primers were used in the PCR. Sequencing was performed with immunoSEQ multiplex PCR; in TCRdb, only in-frame clones are kept and a portion is missing. The table has approximately 100,000 clones, around 77% seen once; the top ten hold roughly 4%. The CDR3 has 17 residues. Germline-derived CDR1 and CDR2 are SGHRS and YFSETQ. Between the trimmed V and J ends, which lost 0 bases and 5 bases, there was a span of 19 bases. Remarks on this clone: Its specificity is not known.

The chain recombines TRBV5-1 with TRBJ2-3; possible D gene TRBD2, 5 bases. Sequenced input: PBMCs. The sequence was obtained from a man aged 45 to 65 in good health and CMV-seropositive. The CDR3 sequence is CASSLVSSRSGLDTQYF. The CDR3 DNA is TGCGCCAGCAGCTTGGTGTCTAGCAGGAGTGGCTTAGATACGCAGTATTTT.